Given below is one TCR beta chain in context. These data originate in a study of technical replicates of blood from four donors. The junction had 14 bases not matched to a gene; V was cut back by 3 bases and J by 4 bases. Looked up from germline, CDR1 is SQVTM and CDR2 is ANQGSEA. This CDR3 is built from 17 residues. The repertoire was sequenced with immunoSEQ multiplex PCR; TCRdb's copy has only in-frame clones and lacks some. The table lists roughly 93,000 clones, 95% of them singletons. The material sequenced was T cells isolated from PBMCs. The rearrangement uses TRBV29-1 and TRBJ2-1, with 8 nucleotides matching TRBD2. This receptor was obtained from a human donor in good health. DNA of the CDR3: TGCAGCGTTGAGCCAGCGGGAGAGGTCGACGCATACAATGAGCAGTTCTTC. Protein product: CSVEPAGEVDAYNEQFF.